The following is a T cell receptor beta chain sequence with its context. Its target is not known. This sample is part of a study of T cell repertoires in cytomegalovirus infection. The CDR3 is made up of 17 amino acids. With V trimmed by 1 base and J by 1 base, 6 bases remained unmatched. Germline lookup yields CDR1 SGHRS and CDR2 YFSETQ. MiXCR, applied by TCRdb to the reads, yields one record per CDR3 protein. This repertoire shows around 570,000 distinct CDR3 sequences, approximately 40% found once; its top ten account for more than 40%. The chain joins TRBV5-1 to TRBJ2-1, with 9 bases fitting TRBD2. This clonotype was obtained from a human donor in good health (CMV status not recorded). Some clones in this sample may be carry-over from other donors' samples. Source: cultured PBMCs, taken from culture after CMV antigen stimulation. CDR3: CASSLRAGGRSYNEQFF. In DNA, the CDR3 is TGCGCCAGCAGCTTGCGGGCGGGAGGGCGGTCCTACAATGAGCAGTTCTTC.